One and the same sample provided the 25 T cell receptor beta chains below, sequenced in a study of CXCR3-negative and CXCR3-positive naive CD8 T cells. The libraries of TRB cDNA were constructed through 5' RACE using UMI labels. TCRdb re-called the 5' RACE reads and catalogs CDR3 proteins one per entry, DNA excluded. The ten top clones account for 1% to 1.5%, within a sample of approximately 5,600 distinct CDR3 sequences. The sequenced material came from naive CXCR3- CD8+ T cells from blood. Subset described: CD45RO-CCR7+CD27+CD95- naive CD8+ T cells lacking CXCR3 (TNR3-). Source of these receptors: a human donor in good health. Some clones in this sample may be carry-over from other donors' samples.

This clonotype ranks as medium-sized (0.01 to 0.1%) in terms of frequency. The chain employs TRBV13 and TRBJ1-2; TCRdb's assignment of TRBD1 cannot be checked, as there is no DNA. This CDR3 has 13 amino acids. From germline, CDR1 is PRHDT and CDR2 FYEKMQ (reference sequence). The CDR3 loop reads CASSERGPRSYTF.

In terms of frequency, this clonotype is medium-sized. This rearrangement joins TRBV12-3 or TRBV12-4 to TRBJ1-4. The CDR3 runs to 15 residues. The CDR3 loop reads CASSFNTATNEKLFF.

This rearrangement joins TRBV4-2 to TRBJ2-3. This CDR3 is 16 amino acids long. Germline loops: CDR1 LGHNA, CDR2 YNFKEQ. The CDR3 spells CASSQDSGYITDTQYF.

This chain links TRBV25-1 with TRBJ1-1; TCRdb indicates TRBD1, and absent DNA this call remains unverified. The CDR3 consists of 14 residues. Germline V gives CDR1 MGHDK, CDR2 SYGVNS. The CDR3 spells CATSGSRGNTEAFF.

The chain combines TRBV29-1 with TRBJ1-1. Germline V gives CDR1 SQVTM, CDR2 ANQGSEA. The CDR3 covers 11 residues. CDR3 sequence reads: CSGVENTEAFF.

The CDR3 spells CASSFLGPYEQYF. The chain recombines TRBV7-9 with TRBJ2-7. This CDR3 spans 13 amino acids. Germline V gene data show CDR1 as SEHNR and CDR2 as FQNEAQ (reference sequence).

This clonotype ranks as medium-sized in terms of frequency. The rearrangement uses TRBV27 and TRBJ2-7; TCRdb lists TRBD1, though no DNA is available to test this call. Germline CDR1 is MNHEY and CDR2 is SMNVEV (reference sequence). The length of the CDR3 is 16 residues. This chain's CDR3 is CASSPSLGGRSYEQYF.

This clonotype is classed as medium-sized by frequency. The chain couples TRBV28 to TRBJ2-7; TCRdb reports TRBD1, a call that lacks DNA to check it against. Germline V CDR1 and CDR2: MDHEN, SYDVKM. CDR3 length: 16 residues. CDR3 sequence: CASSFQTRQGGYEQYF.

This sequence joins TRBV5-1 and TRBJ2-4; TCRdb's assignment of TRBD1 cannot be checked, as there is no DNA. The germline gives CDR1 SGHRS, CDR2 YFSETQ. The CDR3 is 15 residues long. CDR3 sequence reads: CASSLAGGGADIQYF.

V and J are TRBV27 and TRBJ1-1; TCRdb proposes TRBD1, but this gene call is untestable without DNA. The CDR3 is made up of 13 amino acids. Germline V CDR1 and CDR2: MNHEY, SMNVEV (reference sequence). The CDR3 spells CASRIRGGTEAFF.

The V gene is TRBV7-9, the J gene TRBJ2-1; TCRdb's assignment of TRBD1 cannot be checked, as there is no DNA. The CDR3 loop spans 14 amino acids. The germline CDR1 and CDR2 sequences are SEHNR and FQNEAQ (reference sequence). The CDR3 loop is CASSPGSSYNEQFF.

This clonotype counts as medium-sized by frequency. The J gene is TRBJ2-1, the V gene TRBV6-2 or TRBV6-3; TCRdb gives TRBD1 as the D gene, but with no DNA this cannot be confirmed. This CDR3 is 14 amino acids long. The germline V gene encodes CDR1 MNHEY and CDR2 SVGEGT. CDR3 region: CASTGTTYYNEQFF.

The CDR3 protein is CASSEYFEREGRETQYF. The chain employs TRBV25-1 and TRBJ2-5; TCRdb proposes TRBD2, but this gene call is untestable without DNA. Germline CDR1 is MGHDK and CDR2 is SYGVNS. CDR3 length equals 17 residues.

This clonotype is called medium-sized based on its frequency. The chain carries TRBV29-1 and TRBJ2-4; TCRdb's D gene call, TRBD2, goes unchecked for lack of DNA. Germline V gene sequence: CDR1 SQVTM, CDR2 ANQGSEA. The CDR3 contains 16 residues. CDR3 amino acids: CSVEDGVREAKNIQYF.

V gene TRBV2 combines with J gene TRBJ2-1; the D gene TCRdb calls, TRBD1, cannot be checked with no DNA. Germline loops: CDR1 SNHLY, CDR2 FYNNEI. The CDR3 loop spans 14 amino acids. CDR3 loop: CASSDRTGGNEQFF.

The chain uses TRBV9 and TRBJ2-3; TCRdb's D gene call, TRBD2, goes unchecked for lack of DNA. Germline V gene sequence: CDR1 SGDLS, CDR2 YYNGEE. The CDR3 runs to 16 residues. The CDR3 reads CASSAGLAETLYTQYF.

The V call is TRBV28, the J call TRBJ2-1; TCRdb's D gene call, TRBD2, goes unchecked for lack of DNA. The CDR3 is 12 residues long. The germline V gene encodes CDR1 MDHEN and CDR2 SYDVKM. The CDR3 loop is CASKSGYNEQFF.

The chain links TRBV7-6 to TRBJ2-2. The CDR3 sequence is 17 residues long. Per germline, CDR1 SGHVS and CDR2 FNYEAQ. The CDR3: CASSLSRTTPNTGELFF.

V and J are TRBV5-1 and TRBJ2-1. CDR1 is SGHRS and CDR2 is YFSETQ in the germline V gene. CDR3 length: 17 amino acids. This chain's CDR3 is CASSLAQRERSYNEQFF.

V usage is TRBV10-3 and J usage is TRBJ1-1; TCRdb designates TRBD1, a call that cannot be tested without DNA. The CDR3 spans 14 residues. Germline assignment: CDR1 ENHRY and CDR2 SYGVKD. CDR3 sequence reads: CAISDGQGITEAFF.

The chain combines TRBV29-1 with TRBJ2-7; checking the TCRdb D call of TRBD2 is not possible without DNA. This CDR3 spans 14 amino acids. Germline V gives CDR1 SQVTM, CDR2 ANQGSEA. CDR3 sequence reads: CSVTPAGSSYEQYF.

In terms of frequency, this clonotype is medium-sized (0.01 to 0.1%). The J gene is TRBJ2-1, the V gene TRBV7-9; checking the TCRdb D call of TRBD2 is not possible without DNA. Germline V gene data show CDR1 as SEHNR and CDR2 as FQNEAQ (reference sequence). This CDR3 region has 19 residues. This chain's CDR3 is CASSQLGLGTSGPDNEQFF.

Measured by frequency, this clonotype is medium-sized (0.01 to 0.1%). The chain joins TRBV27 to TRBJ2-1; TCRdb's D gene call, TRBD2, goes unchecked for lack of DNA. Germline CDR1 reads MNHEY; CDR2 reads SMNVEV (reference sequence). The CDR3 sequence is 14 residues long. The CDR3: CASGPTEYRSEQFF.

The chain uses TRBV4-1 and TRBJ1-1; TCRdb lists TRBD1, though no DNA is available to test this call. Germline V lookup: CDR1 MGHRA, CDR2 YSYEKL. The CDR3 runs 19 residues. CDR3 protein: CASSHWVQGIALGDTEAFF.

In terms of frequency, this clonotype is medium-sized. This chain joins TRBV5-1 and TRBJ2-7; the D call from TCRdb, TRBD1, cannot be confirmed without DNA. Germline CDR1 is SGHRS and CDR2 is YFSETQ. This CDR3 has 14 residues. The CDR3 region is CASSFYGDPNEQYF.